The 11 T cell receptor beta chains below all came from one sample that was sequenced in a study of tumor and adjacent non-tumor tissue in lung cancer. No cell sorting was done before RNA was extracted from the tissue. Three rounds of nested PCR, following a modified ARM-PCR protocol, produced the TCRbeta library. One entry per CDR3 protein, called by TCRdb with MiXCR from the multiplex PCR reads. The repertoire holds under 100,000 distinct CDR3 sequences, nearly 70% seen once, with roughly 12% in the top ten. Sequenced sample: lung tumor tissue. Receptor source: a woman aged 70-85 years with non-small cell lung cancer.

Notes on this clonotype: A much larger clone sits a single nucleotide away, making a read error possible. CDR3 sequence: CASSPSWDRWTETFF. In DNA, the CDR3 is TGTGCCAGCAGCCCCTCTTGGGACAGGTGGACTGAAACTTTCTTT. The chain carries TRBV7-2 and TRBJ1-1; 8 nucleotides line up with TRBD1. CDR3 length equals 15 residues. Germline values: CDR1 SGHTA, CDR2 FQGNSA.

The chain couples TRBV29-1 to TRBJ1-4; TRBD1 aligns across 9 bases. In germline, CDR1 is SQVTM, CDR2 ANQGSEA. The CDR3 totals 13 residues. CDR3 region: CNMGGQGGEKLFF. DNA of the CDR3: TGCAACATGGGGGGACAGGGAGGTGAAAAACTGTTTTTT.

The table lists this clonotype with a few counts. This chain joins TRBV19 and TRBJ2-6; 8 nucleotides match TRBD1. The V gene's germline CDR1 is LNHDA and CDR2 SQIVND (reference sequence). The CDR3 runs 17 residues. V shed 5 bases, J shed 6 bases, and the junction held 12 bases outside the gene matches. The CDR3 sequence: CASSRGGQGRSANVLTF. CDR3 DNA: TGTGCCAGTAGTCGGGGCGGACAGGGTAGATCGGCCAACGTCCTGACTTTC.

This chain connects TRBV29-1 to TRBJ1-1; D call uncertain. The germline V gene has CDR1 SQVTM and CDR2 ANQGSEA. The CDR3 has 14 residues. V lost 2 bases, J lost 1 base, and 11 bases lay in between. Here the CDR3 reads CSVEMVLRNTEAFF. DNA of the CDR3: TGCAGCGTTGAAATGGTGTTAAGGAACACTGAAGCTTTCTTT.

The chain couples TRBV5-6 to TRBJ2-3, with D unresolved. The CDR3 contains 14 residues. The V gene lost 1 base and the J gene lost 14 bases, with 20 bases spanning the gap. Germline lookup yields CDR1 SGHDT and CDR2 YYEEEE. The CDR3 region is CASSLKLGTDMWYF. The CDR3 DNA follows: TGTGCCAGCAGCTTGAAGCTCGGCACAGATATGTGGTATTTT.

Here the CDR3 reads CASNIPDSQETQYF. CDR3 bases: TGTGCCAGCAATATTCCTGACAGCCAAGAGACCCAGTACTTC. V and J are TRBV12-3 or TRBV12-4 and TRBJ2-5; TRBD1 is a possible D gene (5 bases). Between the trimmed V and J ends, which lost 7 bases and 1 base, there was a span of 13 bases. CDR3 length: 14 residues.

The table lists this clonotype with a few counts. A single base separates this from a much larger clone, so it may be a read error. V and J are TRBV28 and TRBJ2-7; weak D call: TRBD1 (6 bases). The germline gives CDR1 MDHEN, CDR2 SYDVKM. V shed 10 bases and J shed 3 bases, with 13 bases lying between them. The CDR3 sequence is 12 residues long. The CDR3 is CANQGNLYEQYF. CDR3 DNA sequence: TGTGCCAACCAGGGGAATCTCTACGAGCAGTACTTC.

On this clonotype itself: This sequence may be a read error, since a much larger clone differs from it by one base. The V and J genes are TRBV28 and TRBJ1-5; tentatively, D is TRBD1 (5 bases). Trimming removed 7 bases from V and 1 base from J, with 14 bases in between. There are 15 residues in the CDR3. Germline CDR1 reads MDHEN; CDR2 reads SYDVKM. The CDR3 loop reads CASTQAWDSNQPQHF. Here the CDR3 DNA reads TGTGCCAGCACACAGGCGTGGGACAGCAATCAGCCCCAGCATTTT.

This clonotype occurred a few times. A single base separates this from a much larger clone, so it may be a read error. The rearrangement links TRBV7-9 to TRBJ1-1; no reliable D call. In germline, CDR1 is SEHNR, CDR2 FQNEAQ (reference sequence). This CDR3 region has 16 residues. This CDR3 is CASGLDGGHLNTEAFF. The CDR3 nucleotides are TGTGCCAGCGGCTTAGATGGCGGGCATTTGAACACTGAAGCTTTCTTT.

This clonotype was seen repeatedly, ten times or more. The junction differs from germline at one of its ends, possibly a read error. The V and J genes are TRBV11-2 and TRBJ2-1, with TRBD2 matching 8 bases. CDR1 and CDR2 (germline): SGHAT, FQNNGV. The CDR3 spans 14 residues. CDR3 nucleotides: TGCGCCAGCAGCCTCACTAGCGGAGCGAATGAGCAGTTCTTC. Encoded protein: CASSLTSGANEQFF.

On this clonotype: A junction end diverges from the germline sequence, so it may reflect a read error. The rearrangement links TRBV11-1 to TRBJ2-1, with 9 bases that match TRBD2. CDR3 length: 14 amino acids. CDR1 is SGHAT, CDR2 FQDESV, per germline (reference sequence). Here the CDR3 DNA reads TGTGACCGTAGCTCGCGGGAGGGCCGCTATGAGCAGTTCTTT. Protein product: CDRSSREGRYEQFF.